A single sample is the source of the 26 T cell receptor beta chains below, sequenced in a study of T-cell memory formation after mild COVID-19. TCRdb recomputed calls from the 5' RACE reads with MiXCR, one row per CDR3 protein. The sample lists 250,000 to 400,000 distinct CDR3 sequences, roughly an eighth seen once, with around a fifth in the top ten. Sequencing was done on a sample of PBMCs or a T cell subset sorted from them (not recorded which). These receptors originate from a young man who had mild COVID-19 (a few samples of this study predate the infection). Cell type and time point are not known.

The chain combines TRBV6-1 with TRBJ2-5; 8 bases align to TRBD2. From germline, CDR1 is MNHNS and CDR2 SASEGT. The V gene end was trimmed by 1 base and the J gene end by 9 bases; junction bases not matched to a gene: 10. This CDR3 is 15 amino acids long. The CDR3 DNA sequence: TGTGCCAGCAGTGAAGAGGATAGCGGGCGGGGGGCCCAGTACTTC. It codes for CASSEEDSGRGAQYF.

In its sample, this clonotype was seen a few times. The chain recombines TRBV24-1 with TRBJ2-5; 7 bases align to TRBD2. CDR1 is KGHDR and CDR2 is SFDVKD in the germline V gene. Trimming removed 6 bases from V and 4 bases from J; junction bases left unmatched: 7. The CDR3 loop spans 14 amino acids. Written as DNA, the CDR3 is TGTGCCACCAGTAGCACCAGGGAGGGAGAGACCCAGTACTTC. The encoded protein is CATSSTREGETQYF.

The CDR3 coding sequence is TGTGCCAGCAGCCCTATCGGGGGGGCCGGAGAGACCCAGTACTTC. Its translation: CASSPIGGAGETQYF. V is TRBV9 and J is TRBJ2-5; 8 nucleotides line up with TRBD2. The V gene end was trimmed by 4 bases and the J gene end by 4 bases; junction bases not matched to a gene: 9. The CDR3 length is 15 residues. In germline, CDR1 is SGDLS, CDR2 YYNGEE.

The sample holds many counts of this clonotype. The genes are TRBV27 and TRBJ2-1; the D gene could be TRBD1 or TRBD2 (5 bases each). Trimming took off 5 bases at V and 3 bases at J, with 14 bases between the two ends. CDR1 MNHEY and CDR2 SMNVEV come from the germline V gene (reference sequence). This CDR3 has 15 residues. This CDR3 reads CASSRDRNLYNEQFF. The DNA of the CDR3 is TGTGCCAGCAGTAGGGACCGCAACCTCTACAATGAGCAGTTCTTC.

This clonotype was seen at least ten times. The chain couples TRBV30 to TRBJ2-5; D perhaps matches TRBD2 (5 bases). Trimming pared 3 bases from V and 1 base from J, leaving 9 bases between. Germline V gene sequence: CDR1 GTSNPN, CDR2 SVGIG (reference sequence). This CDR3 region has 13 residues. The CDR3 DNA is TGTGCCTGGAGAGCGGCAGCCCAAGAGACCCAGTACTTC. Translation: CAWRAAAQETQYF. Full variable domain (rest looked up from reference TRBV30 and TRBJ2-5): SQTIHQWPATLVQPVGSPLSLECTVEGTSNPNLYWYRQAAGRGLQLLFYSVGIGQISSEVPQNLSASRPQDRQFILSSKKLLLSDSGFYLCAWRAAAQETQYFGPGTRLLVL.

The chain couples TRBV4-1 to TRBJ2-1; no reliable D call. This CDR3 spans 13 amino acids. Looked up from germline, CDR1 is MGHRA and CDR2 is YSYEKL. The V end lost 0 bases, the J end lost 6 bases, and 6 bases lay between the germline ends. CDR3: CASSQDGVNEQFF. CDR3 in DNA: TGCGCCAGCAGCCAAGACGGAGTCAATGAGCAGTTCTTC.

In DNA form, the CDR3 reads TGTGCCAGCAGTTTTGTTCGCAATGAGCAGTTCTTC. Translated: CASSFVRNEQFF. The chain recombines TRBV12-3 or TRBV12-4 with TRBJ2-1; D call uncertain. CDR3 length: 12 amino acids. Trimming removed 3 bases at V and 6 bases at J, with 6 bases between.

This sequence joins TRBV29-1 and TRBJ2-7; perhaps TRBD1 as D (5 bases). CDR3 size: 14 residues. The germline V gene encodes CDR1 SQVTM and CDR2 ANQGSEA. V was pared by 5 bases and J by 0 bases, with 14 bases between. CDR3 nucleotides: TGCAGCGTTTGGACAACTTTAAGCTCCTACGAGCAGTACTTC. This translates into CSVWTTLSSYEQYF.

In its sample, this clonotype was seen a few times. The chain uses TRBV24-1 and TRBJ2-3; D call uncertain. The CDR3 extends over 15 amino acids. Germline lookup yields CDR1 KGHDR and CDR2 SFDVKD. V shed 4 bases and J shed 4 bases, with 14 bases lying between them. The CDR3 loop reads CATSDPTHRADTQYF. CDR3 coding DNA: TGTGCCACCAGTGACCCGACCCACCGGGCAGATACGCAGTATTTT.

This clonotype was picked up a small number of times. The rearrangement links TRBV20-1 to TRBJ1-2; no firm D call. V was pared by 6 bases and J by 7 bases, with 15 bases between. CDR3 length: 12 residues. The germline gives CDR1 DFQATT, CDR2 SNEGSKA (reference sequence). DNA for the CDR3: TGCAGTGCCTACGGGGAAGCGGGTGGCTACACCTTC. It codes for CSAYGEAGGYTF.

In this sample, this clonotype turned up a few times. The chain has TRBV7-2 and TRBJ1-1; TRBD1 is a possible D gene (6 bases). CDR3 length: 14 residues. V was shortened by 4 bases and J by 5 bases, with 14 bases between the two germline ends. In germline, CDR1 is SGHTA, CDR2 FQGNSA. The CDR3 coding sequence is TGTGCCAGCAGCTCCCCGGGGGCACAGACTGAAGCTTTCTTT. This gives the protein CASSSPGAQTEAFF.

The chain couples TRBV20-1 to TRBJ2-3; 8 nucleotides agree with TRBD2. The germline gives CDR1 DFQATT, CDR2 SNEGSKA (reference sequence). The CDR3 is 16 amino acids. Trimming removed 1 base from V and 6 bases from J; junction bases left unmatched: 12. CDR3 residues: CSARARGGVRSDTQYF. DNA for the CDR3: TGCAGTGCTAGAGCCCGGGGGGGAGTTAGGAGCGATACGCAGTATTTT.

This clonotype was seen a handful of times. V gene TRBV7-8 combines with J gene TRBJ2-3, with D tentatively TRBD1 (6 bases). CDR1 and CDR2 from the germline V gene are SGHVS and FQNEAQ. This CDR3 is built from 14 residues. The V and J ends lost 7 bases and 2 bases respectively, with 13 bases between them. CDR3 residues: CASNPEGVTDTQYF. CDR3 in DNA: TGTGCCAGCAACCCAGAGGGGGTCACAGATACGCAGTATTTT.

The chain joins TRBV7-2 to TRBJ2-7, with 7 bases aligning to TRBD1. The CDR3 sequence is 12 residues long. Looked up from germline, CDR1 is SGHTA and CDR2 is FQGNSA. The junction had 6 bases not matched to a gene; V was cut back by 5 bases and J by 8 bases. In nucleotides, the CDR3 is TGTGCCAGCAGCCCGGGACAGCACAAGCAGTACTTC. It translates to CASSPGQHKQYF.

The chain combines TRBV5-5 with TRBJ1-5; unclear D gene. Trimming removed 6 bases at V and 0 bases at J, with 13 bases between. Germline CDR1 is SGHKS and CDR2 is YYEKEE (reference sequence). CDR3 length: 15 amino acids. The CDR3 sequence is CASTQEGASNQPQHF. The CDR3 DNA reads TGTGCCAGCACCCAGGAGGGCGCTAGCAATCAGCCCCAGCATTTT. Full variable domain (rest looked up from reference TRBV5-5 and TRBJ1-5): DAGVTQSPTHLIKTRGQQVTLRCSPISGHKSVSWYQQVLGQGPQFIFQYYEKEERGRGNFPDRFSARQFPNYSSELNVNALLLGDSALYLCASTQEGASNQPQHFGDGTRLSIL.

The chain employs TRBV6-5 and TRBJ1-2, with no clear D. Trimming pared 0 bases from V and 0 bases from J, leaving 8 bases between. This CDR3 contains 15 residues. The germline CDR1 and CDR2 sequences are MNHEY and SVGAGI. The CDR3 nucleotides are TGTGCCAGCAGTTACTCGACCAGAGCTAACTATGGCTACACCTTC. This gives the protein CASSYSTRANYGYTF.

The genes are TRBV7-2 and TRBJ1-1, with unresolved D. V was pared by 5 bases and J by 5 bases, with 15 bases between. CDR1 and CDR2 from the germline V gene are SGHTA and FQGNSA. The length of the CDR3 is 14 residues. DNA for the CDR3: TGTGCCAGCAGCCCAGCGGCGGCCAGAACTGAAGCTTTCTTT. It codes for CASSPAAARTEAFF. Looking up the rest from reference TRBV7-2 and TRBJ1-1 gives the full variable domain: GAGVSQSPSNKVTEKGKDVELRCDPISGHTALYWYRQSLGQGLEFLIYFQGNSAPDKSGLPSDRFSAERTGGSVSTLTIQRTQQEDSAVYLCASSPAAARTEAFFGQGTRLTVV.

This clonotype was observed a few times. V and J are TRBV7-3 and TRBJ1-1, with a tentative D call TRBD1 (5 bases). This CDR3 has 13 residues. Per the germline V gene, CDR1 is SGHTA and CDR2 is FQGTGA. The ends were cut back, 3 bases at V and 3 bases at J, with 8 bases in the middle. In nucleotides, the CDR3 is TGTGCCAGCAGCTTGACAGAGTACACTGAAGCTTTCTTT. It yields the protein CASSLTEYTEAFF.

This clonotype was recorded a few times. The chain has TRBV7-2 and TRBJ2-3, with a tentative D call TRBD2 (5 bases). Germline CDR1 is SGHTA and CDR2 is FQGNSA. Trimming pared 7 bases from V and 2 bases from J, leaving 10 bases between. This CDR3 contains 13 residues. The CDR3 nucleotides read TGTGCCAGCATGGGGAGAACCACAGATACGCAGTATTTT. This gives the protein CASMGRTTDTQYF.

The chain joins TRBV18 to TRBJ2-5; TRBD2 aligns across 7 bases. The CDR3 has 17 residues. Germline loops: CDR1 KGHSH, CDR2 LQKENI. The ends lost 3 bases at V and 2 bases at J; junction bases unmatched: 12. The CDR3 spells CASSPLPSGAIQETQYF. The CDR3 nucleotides are TGTGCCAGCTCACCCCTACCGAGCGGGGCGATTCAAGAGACCCAGTACTTC.

This clonotype was picked up a small number of times. The chain carries TRBV4-2 and TRBJ2-7, with 9 bases fitting TRBD2. V trimming: 0 bases; J trimming: 0 bases; junction bases outside the gene matches: 6. The CDR3 is 17 amino acids. Looked up from germline, CDR1 is LGHNA and CDR2 is YNFKEQ. The CDR3 nucleotides read TGTGCCAGCAGCCAAGATGCGGGGGGGACGGCCTCCTACGAGCAGTACTTC. Translated: CASSQDAGGTASYEQYF.

The chain recombines TRBV6-2 or TRBV6-3 with TRBJ1-2, with a weak D call TRBD1 (6 bases). Germline V gene lookup returns CDR1 MNHEY and CDR2 SVGEGT. V shed 0 bases and J shed 4 bases, with 12 bases lying between them. This CDR3 spans 15 amino acids. The CDR3 protein is CASSYSQGQGYGYTF. In DNA form, the CDR3 reads TGTGCCAGCAGTTACTCCCAGGGACAAGGCTATGGCTACACCTTC.

J is TRBJ2-7 and V is TRBV6-1; D unresolved. Trimming took 1 base from V and 7 from J, leaving 14 bases between them. CDR3 size: 14 residues. Germline CDR1 and CDR2: MNHNS and SASEGT. The CDR3 loop reads CASSEGEGRREQYF. CDR3 sequence (DNA): TGTGCCAGCAGTGAAGGTGAAGGGCGTCGTGAGCAGTACTTC.

The rearrangement uses TRBV29-1 and TRBJ2-4; 9 bases are a match to TRBD1. The germline gives CDR1 SQVTM, CDR2 ANQGSEA. The CDR3 runs to 15 residues. The V and J ends lost 0 bases and 12 bases, in that order; junction bases with no gene match: 12. The CDR3 coding sequence is TGCAGCGTTGAAGAAGGAGGGGACAGGGTGGAGTATCAGTACTTC. Its protein product is CSVEEGGDRVEYQYF. Full variable domain (rest looked up from reference TRBV29-1 and TRBJ2-4): SAVISQKPSRDICQRGTSLTIQCQVDSQVTMMFWYRQQPGQSLTLIATANQGSEATYESGFVIDKFPISRPNLTFSTLTVSNMSPEDSSIYLCSVEEGGDRVEYQYFGAGTRLSVL.

The chain carries TRBV5-1 and TRBJ1-3; 9 bases are shared with TRBD1. Germline CDR1 and CDR2: SGHRS and YFSETQ. Trimming at V came to 3 bases and at J to 7 bases, leaving 5 bases not matched to a gene. The CDR3 totals 14 residues. This chain's CDR3 is CASSSGTGSNTIYF. The CDR3 DNA is TGCGCCAGCAGCTCCGGGACAGGGTCCAACACCATATATTTT.

J is TRBJ2-1 and V is TRBV5-1; a weak D match, TRBD1 (6 bases). There are 15 residues in the CDR3. V dropped 0 bases and J dropped 1 base, with 8 bases sitting between them. The germline CDR1 and CDR2 sequences are SGHRS and YFSETQ. The CDR3 loop reads CASSLVQGSYNEQFF. CDR3 in DNA: TGCGCCAGCAGCTTGGTTCAGGGGTCCTACAATGAGCAGTTCTTC.